This T cell receptor (beta chain) is from a study of T cells in Graves' hyperthyroidism and ophthalmopathy. Looking at the study overall: Peripheral blood sampling occurred at initial diagnosis, before any treatment. Whole-study results and caveats: The model anticipated ophthalmopathy a median around six months pre-onset.

The diagnoses drew upon clinical symptoms, serum thyroxine and TRAb, thyroid ultrasound and orbital computed tomography. What was amplified from RNA transcripts were TCR beta CDR3 regions. TCR CDR3 underwent first-round RT-PCR with the HTBI primer set. TCRdb passed the multiplex PCR reads through MiXCR, listing each CDR3 protein once. The sample contains about 640,000 distinct CDR3 sequences, about 20% of which appear only once. The CDR3 extends over 15 amino acids. V was clipped by 3 bases and J by 2 bases; unmatched bases: 3. Germline loops: CDR1 MNHEY, CDR2 SMNVEV (reference sequence). As to this clonotype: Antigen unknown.

The sample comprised blood. The rearrangement links TRBV27 to TRBJ2-1; 8 nucleotides agree with TRBD2. The TCR sequence derives from a man younger than 45 with Graves' ophthalmopathy. In nucleotides, the CDR3 is TGTGCCAGCAGTTTTCTAGCGGGTACCTACAATGAGCAGTTCTTC. Protein: CASSFLAGTYNEQFF.